One TCR beta chain is described in this entry. These data belong to a study of T cell changes during pregnancy in multiple sclerosis. Sequencing used immunoSEQ multiplex PCR; TCRdb keeps in-frame clones, though not all of them. The repertoire has under 70,000 clones, around 92% of them found once; the top ten carry around 2%. This CDR3 region has 13 residues. Germline V gene lookup returns CDR1 SGHAT and CDR2 FQDESV (reference sequence). V was cut by 5 bases and J by 5 bases, with 12 bases left in between. The receptor was derived from a female donor in good health, enrolled as a control in a pregnancy study. The sequenced sample was peripheral blood, obtained in the third trimester of pregnancy. The V gene is TRBV11-1, the J gene TRBJ1-1; D not resolved. This CDR3 reads CASSLYGRTEAFF. In nucleotides, the CDR3 is TGTGCCAGCAGCCTGTATGGGAGGACTGAAGCTTTCTTT.